The 21 T cell receptor beta chains in this list originate from one sample, sequenced in a study of cytomegalovirus exposure and HLA in healthy donors. 60 Vbeta and 13 Jbeta primers were used in PCR. The table came from immunoSEQ multiplex PCR; TCRdb's copy has only in-frame clones and leaves some out. The table lists 55,000 to 65,000 clones, over 60% of them singletons. Material: PBMCs. Receptor source: a man aged 25-45 years in good health and CMV-seropositive.

The gene calls are TRBV14 and TRBJ1-4; a weak D match, TRBD1 (5 bases). Germline loops: CDR1 SGHDN, CDR2 FVKESK. The length of the CDR3 is 14 residues. V was shortened by 0 bases and J by 5 bases, with 7 bases between the two germline ends. The CDR3 DNA follows: TGTGCCAGCAGCCAAGACCGGGGGAATGAAAAACTGTTTTTT. Encoded protein: CASSQDRGNEKLFF.

The chain couples TRBV28 to TRBJ1-2, with a possible D match to TRBD1 (5 bases). V was clipped by 6 bases and J by 6 bases, with 14 bases between them. CDR1 MDHEN and CDR2 SYDVKM come from the germline V gene. The CDR3 has 13 amino acids. The CDR3 region has the DNA TGTGCCAGCAGGAAGACAGTGATAGATGGCTACACCTTC. Its protein product is CASRKTVIDGYTF.

CDR3 sequence (DNA): TGTGCCAGTGTATATTTATCGACAGGGGGCATTTACACTGAAGCTTTCTTT. Translated: CASVYLSTGGIYTEAFF. The chain employs TRBV19 and TRBJ1-1; 10 nucleotides match TRBD1. The CDR3 contains 17 residues. The ends lost 8 bases at V and 3 bases at J; junction bases unmatched: 15. Germline V lookup: CDR1 LNHDA, CDR2 SQIVND (reference sequence).

The chain links TRBV6-5 to TRBJ2-5; D perhaps matches TRBD2 (5 bases). The J call may be mistaken, given a closer DNA end match to TRBJ2-7. Germline V gene data show CDR1 as MNHEY and CDR2 as SVGAGI. The CDR3 covers 16 residues. CDR3 nucleotides: TGTGCCAGCAGTTCCGATGGGTTAACTAGGTACGACGAGCAGTACTTC. This encodes CASSSDGLTRYDEQYF.

This sequence joins TRBV6-1 and TRBJ1-5; TRBD1 aligns across 7 bases. Germline CDR1 reads MNHNS; CDR2 reads SASEGT. The CDR3 has 15 amino acids. With 0 bases clipped from V and 6 bases from J, the junction kept 5 bases outside the gene matches. CDR3 in DNA: TGTGCCAGCAGTGAAGCAGAGGCAGGGGGTCAGCCCCAGCATTTT. Translation: CASSEAEAGGQPQHF.

The chain has TRBV9 and TRBJ2-5; TRBD1 matches 7 bases. The assigned J gene may be wrong: the sequence end matches TRBJ2-7 better. The CDR3 runs to 15 residues. Germline V gene data show CDR1 as SGDLS and CDR2 as YYNGEE. The DNA for the CDR3 is TGTGCCAGCAGCGAGGGGGCCCTTAACTCCTACGAGCAGTACTTC. It yields the protein CASSEGALNSYEQYF.

For the CDR3, the DNA is TGTGCCAGCAGCACTATGACAGGATTCCGTTCAATGAACACTGAAGCTTTCTTT. It yields the protein CASSTMTGFRSMNTEAFF. The chain is built from TRBV5-4 and TRBJ1-1; possibly TRBD1 for D (6 bases). Trimming took 4 bases from V and 0 from J, leaving 22 bases between them. The CDR3 sequence is 18 residues long. Per germline, CDR1 SGHNT and CDR2 YYREEE (reference sequence).

J is TRBJ2-5 and V is TRBV7-9; possibly TRBD2 for D (5 bases). This CDR3 spans 13 amino acids. Germline assignment: CDR1 SEHNR and CDR2 FQNEAQ (reference sequence). V was trimmed by 5 bases and J by 11 bases, leaving 18 bases between them. The chain's CDR3 is CASSPSHYGEQYF. The CDR3 DNA reads as TGTGCCAGCAGCCCGAGCCACTACGGGGAGCAGTACTTC. The variable domain in full, completed from reference TRBV7-9 and TRBJ2-5, reads DTGVSQNPRHKITKRGQNVTFRCDPISEHNRLYWYRQTLGQGPEFLTYFQNEAQLEKSRLLSDRFSAERPKGSFSTLEIQRTEQGDSAMYLCASSPSHYGEQYFGPGTRLLVL.

CDR3 DNA sequence: TGTGCCAGTAGTACACCGGGACTGGAGCTGTTTTTT. The encoded protein is CASSTPGLELFF. V is TRBV19 and J is TRBJ2-2; D perhaps matches TRBD2 (6 bases). This CDR3 region has 12 residues. The germline V gene encodes CDR1 LNHDA and CDR2 SQIVND (reference sequence). Trimming removed 4 bases at V and 10 bases at J, with 10 bases between.

The rearrangement joins TRBV5-4 to TRBJ2-7; TRBD1 matches at 10 bases. Germline V gene sequence: CDR1 SGHNT, CDR2 YYREEE (reference sequence). This CDR3 has 16 residues. The trim removed 2 bases at V and 7 bases at J, leaving 12 bases unmatched. CDR3 protein: CASSFGPGQGPWEQYF. The CDR3 DNA reads TGTGCCAGCAGCTTCGGACCGGGACAGGGGCCTTGGGAGCAGTACTTC. The full variable domain, rest sourced from reference TRBV5-4 and TRBJ2-7, is ETGVTQSPTHLIKTRGQQVTLRCSSQSGHNTVSWYQQALGQGPQFIFQYYREEENGRGNFPPRFSGLQFPNYSSELNVNALELDDSALYLCASSFGPGQGPWEQYFGPGTRLTVT.

The chain carries TRBV28 and TRBJ1-4; D is ambiguous. The ends were cut back, 3 bases at V and 5 bases at J, with 10 bases in the middle. The CDR3 length is 14 residues. Per the germline V gene, CDR1 is MDHEN and CDR2 is SYDVKM. CDR3 coding DNA: TGTGCCAGCAGTTTGTTACGGTCGAATGAAAAACTGTTTTTT. It yields the protein CASSLLRSNEKLFF.

This clone was seen more than once but under ten times. The chain has TRBV7-6 and TRBJ1-6, with D tentatively TRBD1 (6 bases). The CDR3 has 17 residues. Germline CDR1 and CDR2: SGHVS and FNYEAQ. V was shortened by 1 base and J by 7 bases, with 17 bases between the two germline ends. The CDR3 coding sequence is TGTGCCAGCAGCTTAGGTTTTAAGGGGGACGGGAATTCACCCCTCCACTTT. This gives the protein CASSLGFKGDGNSPLHF.

The chain has TRBV5-5 and TRBJ2-2; weak D call: TRBD2 (5 bases). This CDR3 has 14 residues. Per germline, CDR1 SGHKS and CDR2 YYEKEE (reference sequence). Trimming took 1 base from V and 4 from J, leaving 8 bases between them. The CDR3 protein is CASSLRGPTGELFF. In DNA form, the CDR3 reads TGTGCCAGCAGCTTGAGAGGGCCCACCGGGGAGCTGTTTTTT.

The V gene is TRBV5-1, the J gene TRBJ2-5, with D maybe TRBD2 (6 bases). Matching the DNA end better, TRBJ2-7 makes the J call doubtful. The CDR3 totals 14 residues. Germline V gene data show CDR1 as SGHRS and CDR2 as YFSETQ. CDR3 bases: TGCGCCAGCAGCTTGCGGAGGGAGCTTAACGAGCAGTACTTC. This translates into CASSLRRELNEQYF.

The CDR3 here is CASSHWTGPYEQYF. CDR3 DNA: TGTGCCAGCAGCCATTGGACAGGGCCCTACGAGCAGTACTTC. The gene calls are TRBV14 and TRBJ2-5, with 8 bases fitting TRBD1. The J call could be wrong; TRBJ2-7 is a better fit for the DNA end. The CDR3 loop spans 14 amino acids. Germline V gene sequence: CDR1 SGHDN, CDR2 FVKESK.

The genes are TRBV5-1 and TRBJ1-6; 7 bases agree with TRBD1. V dropped 5 bases and J dropped 9; count of bases not matched to a gene: 11. The CDR3 runs to 15 residues. Per the germline V gene, CDR1 is SGHRS and CDR2 is YFSETQ. Here the CDR3 DNA reads TGCGCCAGCAGGCCTACAGGGGACGTTAGTTCACCCCTCCACTTT. Translation gives CASRPTGDVSSPLHF.

Only a few counts were recorded for this clone. The rearrangement links TRBV6-4 to TRBJ2-2, with TRBD2 matching 12 bases. J was trimmed by 4 bases and V by 4 bases; bases with no gene match: 1. This CDR3 contains 15 residues. Per the germline V gene, CDR1 is MRHNA and CDR2 is SNTAGT. The CDR3 DNA is TGTGCCAGCAGTGCTAGCGGGGGGGCCACCGGGGAGCTGTTTTTT. It translates to CASSASGGATGELFF.

V is TRBV29-1 and J is TRBJ2-5, with 10 nucleotides matching TRBD1. The DNA end is a closer match to TRBJ2-7, so the J assignment may be wrong. Germline CDR1 SQVTM, CDR2 ANQGSEA. The CDR3 runs to 14 residues. The CDR3 is CSVSGTGDTYEQYF. CDR3 DNA: TGCAGCGTGAGCGGGACAGGGGACACCTACGAGCAGTACTTC.

V gene TRBV6-5 combines with J gene TRBJ1-6; 7 nucleotides match TRBD1. V lost 6 bases, J lost 9 bases, and 11 bases stayed unmatched. This CDR3 has 15 residues. From germline, CDR1 is MNHEY and CDR2 SVGAGI. CDR3 nucleotides: TGTGCCAGCAGCCGCGGGACAGACTTATTTTCACCCCTCCACTTT. This codes for CASSRGTDLFSPLHF.

The genes are TRBV5-1 and TRBJ2-7; 8 bases are a match to TRBD1. This CDR3 has 13 amino acids. Germline CDR1 reads SGHRS; CDR2 reads YFSETQ. V gave up 5 bases and J gave up 4 bases; unmatched junction bases: 5. Here the CDR3 reads CASSTGQEYEQYF. CDR3 DNA: TGCGCCAGCAGTACGGGACAGGAGTACGAGCAGTACTTC.

This clone was observed a single time. The V call is TRBV9, the J call TRBJ2-7, with a weak D call TRBD1 (6 bases). Trimming took 3 bases from V and 3 from J, leaving 22 bases between them. CDR1 and CDR2 from the germline V gene are SGDLS and YYNGEE. This CDR3 is 17 amino acids long. This CDR3 reads CASSDSLQGRPIYEQYF. DNA for the CDR3: TGTGCCAGCAGCGATTCCTTACAGGGACGTCCGATCTACGAGCAGTACTTC.